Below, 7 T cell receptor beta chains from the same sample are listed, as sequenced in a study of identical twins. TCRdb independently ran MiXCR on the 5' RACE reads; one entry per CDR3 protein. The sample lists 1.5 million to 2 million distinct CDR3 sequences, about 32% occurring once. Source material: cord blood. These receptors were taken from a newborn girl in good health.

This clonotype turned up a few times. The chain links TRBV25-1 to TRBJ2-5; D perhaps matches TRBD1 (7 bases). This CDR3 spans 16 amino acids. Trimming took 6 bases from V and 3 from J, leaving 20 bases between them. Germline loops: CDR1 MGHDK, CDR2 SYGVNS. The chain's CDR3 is CASSRGEWASKETQYF. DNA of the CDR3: TGTGCCAGCAGCAGGGGGGAGTGGGCCTCTAAAGAGACCCAGTACTTC. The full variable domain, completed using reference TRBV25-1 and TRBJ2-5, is EADIYQTPRYLVIGTGKKITLECSQTMGHDKMYWYQQDPGMELHLIHYSYGVNSTEKGDLSSESTVSRIRTEHFPLTLESARPSHTSQYLCASSRGEWASKETQYFGPGTRLLVL.

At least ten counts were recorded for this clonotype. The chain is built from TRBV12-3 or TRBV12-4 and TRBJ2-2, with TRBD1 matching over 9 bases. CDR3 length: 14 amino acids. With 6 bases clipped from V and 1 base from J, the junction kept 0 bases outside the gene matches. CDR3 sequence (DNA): TGTGCCAGCAGGGACAGGGGGAACACCGGGGAGCTGTTTTTT. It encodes CASRDRGNTGELFF.

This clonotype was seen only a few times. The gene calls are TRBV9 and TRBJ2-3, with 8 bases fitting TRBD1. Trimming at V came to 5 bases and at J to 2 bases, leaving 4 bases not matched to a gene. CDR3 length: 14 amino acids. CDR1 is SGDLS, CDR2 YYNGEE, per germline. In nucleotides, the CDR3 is TGTGCCAGCAGACAGGGACAGGCCACAGATACGCAGTATTTT. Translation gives CASRQGQATDTQYF.

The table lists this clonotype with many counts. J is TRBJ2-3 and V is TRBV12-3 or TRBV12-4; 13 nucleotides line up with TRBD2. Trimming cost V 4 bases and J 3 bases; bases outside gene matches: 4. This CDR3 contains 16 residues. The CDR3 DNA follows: TGTGCCAGCAGTTCCCGGACTAGCGGGAGAACAGATACGCAGTATTTT. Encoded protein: CASSSRTSGRTDTQYF.

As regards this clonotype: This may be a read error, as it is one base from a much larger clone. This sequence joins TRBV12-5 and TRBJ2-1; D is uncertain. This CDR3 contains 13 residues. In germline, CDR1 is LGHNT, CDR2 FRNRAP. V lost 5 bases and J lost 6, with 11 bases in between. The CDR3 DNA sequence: TGTGCTAGTGGTCGGGTTGGGGTCAATGAGCAGTTCTTC. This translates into CASGRVGVNEQFF.

CDR3 in amino acids: CASKPTGPRAMNTEAFF. The CDR3 DNA sequence: TGTGCCAGCAAACCGACAGGTCCTAGGGCTATGAACACTGAAGCTTTCTTT. The V and J genes are TRBV7-9 and TRBJ1-1, with D possibly being TRBD1 (6 bases). Germline V gene sequence: CDR1 SEHNR, CDR2 FQNEAQ (reference sequence). This CDR3 region has 17 residues. Trimming removed 7 bases from V and 0 bases from J, with 21 bases in between.

This CDR3 is CASSPAGLGVQYF. The CDR3 region has the DNA TGTGCCAGCAGCCCGGCTGGGCTGGGGGTTCAGTACTTC. This chain links TRBV5-5 with TRBJ2-7; TRBD1 or TRBD2 may be the D gene (5 bases each). Germline-derived CDR1 and CDR2 are SGHKS and YYEKEE (reference sequence). The CDR3 has 13 amino acids. V lost 4 bases to trimming and J lost 10 bases, with 18 bases between them.